The 22 T cell receptor beta chains presented below share a single source sample, sequenced in a study of technical replicates of blood from several donors. Sequenced by immunoSEQ multiplex PCR; TCRdb stores in-frame clones only, minus some. The sample includes 55,000 to 75,000 clones, 91% seen only once; the top ten take 3% to 5%. Sequencing was carried out using PBMCs. These receptors were obtained from a human donor in good health. Some clones in this sample may be carry-over from other donors' samples.

The chain uses TRBV7-2 and TRBJ2-6; D gene ambiguous. The CDR3 is made up of 16 amino acids. Germline-derived CDR1 and CDR2 are SGHTA and FQGNSA. V lost 1 base and J lost 0, with 7 bases in between. The CDR3 DNA reads as TGTGCCAGCAGCTTAGACGCTAACTCTGGGGCCAACGTCCTGACTTTC. This gives the protein CASSLDANSGANVLTF.

The V gene is TRBV5-1, the J gene TRBJ2-3, with 12 bases fitting TRBD2. The ends lost 0 bases at V and 7 bases at J; junction bases unmatched: 9. The CDR3 runs 17 residues. Germline values: CDR1 SGHRS, CDR2 YFSETQ. DNA of the CDR3: TGCGCCAGCAGCTTGGGCCTAGCGGGAGGGCCGGGAAATACGCAGTATTTT. It yields the protein CASSLGLAGGPGNTQYF.

The chain combines TRBV10-3 with TRBJ1-1; perhaps TRBD1 as D (5 bases). The germline CDR1 and CDR2 sequences are ENHRY and SYGVKD. This CDR3 has 9 amino acids. The germline V and J ends were trimmed by 11 bases and 5 bases, with 6 bases remaining between them. CDR3 residues: CASGTEAFF. The CDR3 nucleotides are TGTGCCTCAGGGACTGAAGCTTTCTTT.

The V call is TRBV4-3, the J call TRBJ2-3, with a weak D call TRBD2 (5 bases). The V gene lost 0 bases and the J gene lost 6 bases, with 13 bases spanning the gap. The CDR3 loop spans 15 amino acids. Germline loops: CDR1 LGHNA, CDR2 YSLEER. The CDR3 DNA sequence: TGCGCCAGCAGCCAAGACCTCGGGGTAGCCGATACGCAGTATTTT. Translated, it gives CASSQDLGVADTQYF.

This chain joins TRBV6-5 and TRBJ2-7; D not certain. Germline CDR1 and CDR2: MNHEY and SVGAGI. This CDR3 is 13 amino acids long. The V and J ends lost 0 bases and 5 bases respectively, with 8 bases between them. CDR3 bases: TGTGCCAGCAGTTACTCGTCCCCCAACGAGCAGTACTTC. This encodes CASSYSSPNEQYF.

The chain carries TRBV7-2 and TRBJ2-5, with D maybe TRBD2 (6 bases). The CDR3 runs 15 residues. Trimming cost V 2 bases and J 4 bases, with 14 bases left between them. Germline CDR1 reads SGHTA; CDR2 reads FQGNSA. CDR3 sequence (DNA): TGTGCCAGCAGCTTATCGTCCGGGGGAAGAGAGACCCAGTACTTC. Protein product: CASSLSSGGRETQYF.

The rearrangement joins TRBV4-1 to TRBJ1-5, with TRBD1 matching 9 bases. Germline loops: CDR1 MGHRA, CDR2 YSYEKL. Trimming at V came to 4 bases and at J to 5 bases, leaving 6 bases not matched to a gene. The CDR3 has 15 amino acids. The CDR3 sequence is CASSRWDRAHQPQHF. CDR3 in DNA: TGCGCCAGCAGCCGCTGGGACAGGGCCCATCAGCCCCAGCATTTT.

The chain carries TRBV6-5 and TRBJ1-2; D remains unclear. V was pared by 0 bases and J by 4 bases, with 12 bases between. CDR1 is MNHEY, CDR2 SVGAGI, per germline. This CDR3 region has 15 residues. The CDR3 DNA follows: TGTGCCAGCAGTTACTCGAATGGGCGGGCCTATGGCTACACCTTC. Encoded protein: CASSYSNGRAYGYTF.

This chain links TRBV11-2 with TRBJ2-7, with D possibly being TRBD2 (6 bases). This CDR3 region has 15 residues. Germline loops: CDR1 SGHAT, CDR2 FQNNGV. Between the trimmed V and J ends, which lost 3 bases and 4 bases, there was a span of 16 bases. The CDR3 DNA reads as TGTGCCAGCAGCTTTTCGCGGGGTATTGGATACGAGCAGTACTTC. This encodes CASSFSRGIGYEQYF.

V gene TRBV11-3 combines with J gene TRBJ2-1; a weak D match, TRBD2 (6 bases). CDR3 length: 16 amino acids. V lost 4 bases and J 0 bases, leaving 13 bases between the germline ends. In germline, CDR1 is SGHNT, CDR2 YENEEA. The DNA for the CDR3 is TGTGCCAGCAGCTCCGGGACTCGGAGCTCCTACAATGAGCAGTTCTTC. Translating it yields CASSSGTRSSYNEQFF.

V usage is TRBV5-1 and J usage is TRBJ2-7, with 9 nucleotides matching TRBD2. J lost 4 bases, V lost 10 bases, and 12 bases had no gene match. Germline V gives CDR1 SGHRS, CDR2 YFSETQ. The CDR3 length is 14 residues. CDR3: CASSQATSGYEQYF. The CDR3 DNA reads TGCGCCTCAAGTCAGGCCACTAGCGGGTACGAGCAGTACTTC.

The chain joins TRBV30 to TRBJ2-3, with D possibly TRBD2 on 7 matching bases. Trimming left V 8 bases short and J 1 base short, with 16 bases between. The CDR3 has 14 amino acids. Germline CDR1 GTSNPN, CDR2 SVGIG (reference sequence). The CDR3 loop reads CAVIGGLGTDTQYF. CDR3 sequence (DNA): TGTGCCGTAATCGGGGGGCTCGGCACAGATACGCAGTATTTT.

This sequence joins TRBV18 and TRBJ1-4; no clear D. The CDR3 sequence is 14 residues long. From germline, CDR1 is KGHSH and CDR2 LQKENI. The ends were cut back, 5 bases at V and 6 bases at J, with 13 bases in the middle. For the CDR3, the DNA is TGTGCCAGCTCAGAGTCACCCGGGGATGAAAAACTGTTTTTT. As protein: CASSESPGDEKLFF.

About this clone: Sequence at one end of the junction differs from germline and may be a read error. The chain has TRBV13 and TRBJ2-7, with 12 bases that match TRBD2. CDR1 PRHDT and CDR2 FYEKMQ come from the germline V gene (reference sequence). This CDR3 contains 16 residues. The CDR3 DNA is TGTGCCAGCAGCCTAGGGTATCTAGCGGGAGGGCTCGAGCAGTACTTC. Residues: CASSLGYLAGGLEQYF.

The V and J genes are TRBV7-8 and TRBJ2-2, with 9 bases identical to TRBD2. With 2 bases clipped from V and 5 bases from J, the junction kept 12 bases outside the gene matches. In germline, CDR1 is SGHVS, CDR2 FQNEAQ. The CDR3 runs 18 residues. The CDR3 nucleotides are TGTGCCAGCAGCTTAAGGGCTAGCGGGGCCCCTTTAACCGGGGAGCTGTTTTTT. Translation: CASSLRASGAPLTGELFF.

The chain uses TRBV29-1 and TRBJ1-1; no reliable D call. Deletions cut 1 base from V and 1 base from J, with 4 bases between. This CDR3 spans 12 amino acids. Germline CDR1 reads SQVTM; CDR2 reads ANQGSEA. The CDR3 here is CSVEGKNTEAFF. The CDR3, as DNA: TGCAGCGTTGAAGGTAAGAACACTGAAGCTTTCTTT. The whole variable domain, filled in from reference TRBV29-1 and TRBJ1-1, reads SAVISQKPSRDICQRGTSLTIQCQVDSQVTMMFWYRQQPGQSLTLIATANQGSEATYESGFVIDKFPISRPNLTFSTLTVSNMSPEDSSIYLCSVEGKNTEAFFGQGTRLTVV.

The chain couples TRBV6-5 to TRBJ1-4, with a possible D match to TRBD1 (6 bases). V lost 6 bases and J lost 0, with 11 bases in between. Germline V gene lookup returns CDR1 MNHEY and CDR2 SVGAGI. The CDR3 loop spans 15 amino acids. The CDR3 is CASSLTGPTNEKLFF. DNA of the CDR3: TGTGCCAGCAGCCTGACAGGTCCAACTAATGAAAAACTGTTTTTT.

The chain employs TRBV30 and TRBJ1-2, with a possible D match to TRBD1 (5 bases). Per the germline V gene, CDR1 is GTSNPN and CDR2 is SVGIG (reference sequence). V shed 6 bases and J shed 5 bases, with 16 bases lying between them. The CDR3 spans 13 residues. The CDR3 sequence: CACPSGGWYGYTF. In nucleotides, the CDR3 is TGTGCCTGCCCAAGCGGGGGATGGTATGGCTACACCTTC.

The gene calls are TRBV15 and TRBJ1-1; 8 bases line up with TRBD1. The ends lost 0 bases at V and 9 bases at J; junction bases unmatched: 9. Germline CDR1 is LNHNV and CDR2 is YYDKDF (reference sequence). The CDR3 extends over 15 amino acids. This CDR3 is CATSRDKDAGGKAFF. CDR3 bases: TGTGCCACCAGCAGAGATAAGGATGCAGGGGGCAAAGCTTTCTTT.

The chain joins TRBV5-6 to TRBJ2-5; 11 bases are a match to TRBD1. The germline CDR1 and CDR2 sequences are SGHDT and YYEEEE. The CDR3 is 17 residues long. Trimming removed 3 bases from V and 1 base from J; junction bases left unmatched: 8. Here the CDR3 reads CASSYWPDRGPQETQYF. The CDR3 coding sequence is TGTGCCAGCAGCTACTGGCCGGACAGGGGGCCCCAAGAGACCCAGTACTTC.

The chain uses TRBV7-2 and TRBJ2-1, with D unclear. CDR1 is SGHTA and CDR2 is FQGNSA in the germline V gene. V lost 5 bases and J lost 8, with 19 bases in between. The CDR3 totals 15 residues. As DNA, the CDR3 is TGTGCCAGCAGCCCACGTCTGTTTGCTCAGGATGAGCAGTTCTTC. This encodes CASSPRLFAQDEQFF.

V is TRBV7-2 and J is TRBJ2-3; no clear D. This CDR3 spans 13 amino acids. With 4 bases removed from V and 1 base from J, the gap between germline ends came to 6 bases. Germline V CDR1 and CDR2: SGHTA, FQGNSA. The CDR3 region is CASSSSRTDTQYF. CDR3 nucleotides: TGTGCCAGCAGCTCCTCCCGCACAGATACGCAGTATTTT.